Detailed here is one TCR beta chain. The sample is drawn from a study of cytomegalovirus exposure and HLA in healthy donors. Amplification used 60 Vbeta primers and 13 Jbeta primers. TCRdb's table, derived via immunoSEQ multiplex PCR, lists solely in-frame clones and lacks some. This table holds 100,000 to 150,000 clones, about 66% found once. CDR3 length equals 20 residues. CDR1 and CDR2 (germline): MDHEN, SYDVKM. The J segment lost 0 bases and the V segment lost 4 bases, leaving 11 bases of the junction unmatched. The TCR was taken from a young man in good health and CMV-seropositive. Specimen: PBMCs. The genes are TRBV28 and TRBJ2-1; 14 nucleotides align to TRBD2. The CDR3 here is CASSSAGPGTSGSSYNEQFF. Here the CDR3 DNA reads TGTGCCAGCAGTTCAGCTGGGCCCGGGACTAGCGGGAGCTCCTACAATGAGCAGTTCTTC.